Included here is one T cell receptor (beta chain) sequence, with context. Its antigen is not known. This sample stems from a study of cytomegalovirus exposure and HLA in healthy donors. The study's findings and limits: The study found most TCR sequences rare, yet found some public TCRs in many donors.

Germline CDR1 is SGHVS and CDR2 is FQNEAQ. J lost 0 bases, V lost 8 bases, and 6 bases had no gene match. CDR3 length: 17 amino acids. Assay: immunoSEQ multiplex PCR; the TCRdb copy retains only in-frame clones and omits some. The table lists fewer than 250,000 clones, around 87% of them singletons. The specimen was PBMCs. The source of this sequence is a woman under 30 in good health and CMV-seropositive. The V gene is TRBV7-8, the J gene TRBJ2-2, with 13 nucleotides matching TRBD2. CDR3 DNA sequence: TGTGCCAGCGGAGCGGGACTAGCGGGACCGAACACCGGGGAGCTGTTTTTT. It translates to CASGAGLAGPNTGELFF.